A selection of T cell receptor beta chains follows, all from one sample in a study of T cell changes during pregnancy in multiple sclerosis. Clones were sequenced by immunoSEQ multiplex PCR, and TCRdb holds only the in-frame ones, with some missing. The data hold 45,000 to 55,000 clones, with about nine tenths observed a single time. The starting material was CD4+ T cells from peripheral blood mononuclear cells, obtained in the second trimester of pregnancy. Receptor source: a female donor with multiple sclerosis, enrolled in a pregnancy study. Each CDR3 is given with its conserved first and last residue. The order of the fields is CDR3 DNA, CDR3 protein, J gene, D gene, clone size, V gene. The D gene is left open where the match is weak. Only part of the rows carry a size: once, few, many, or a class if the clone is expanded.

CDR3nt: TGCGCCAGCAGACACACACTGCTAGCGGGAGGACAATCCTACGAGCAGTACTTC; CDR3aa: CASRHTLLAGGQSYEQYF; j_gene: TRBJ2-7; d_gene: TRBD2; abundance: -; v_gene: TRBV4-1
CDR3nt: TGTGCCAGCAACAGGGCAGTCTATGGCTACACCTTC; CDR3aa: CASNRAVYGYTF; j_gene: TRBJ1-2; d_gene: -; abundance: -; v_gene: TRBV5-8
CDR3nt: TGCGCCAGCAGCTCGCCGTCAGGGCTGAACACTGAAGCTTTCTTT; CDR3aa: CASSSPSGLNTEAFF; j_gene: TRBJ1-1; d_gene: -; abundance: -; v_gene: TRBV5-1
CDR3nt: TGTGCCAGCAGCCCGATAACAGGAAACTCTGGAAACACCATATATTTT; CDR3aa: CASSPITGNSGNTIYF; j_gene: TRBJ1-3; d_gene: -; abundance: -; v_gene: TRBV16
CDR3nt: TGTGCCAGCAGTTCCGTCTCCTTTAACGAGCAGTACTTC; CDR3aa: CASSSVSFNEQYF; j_gene: TRBJ2-7; d_gene: -; abundance: -; v_gene: TRBV7-2
CDR3nt: TGTGCCAGCAGCTTAGAATTGCGGGTGCAGTACTTC; CDR3aa: CASSLELRVQYF; j_gene: TRBJ2-7; d_gene: -; abundance: -; v_gene: TRBV13
CDR3nt: TGTGCCAGCAAAAAGACAGGGGGCGGAGAGACCCAGTACTTC; CDR3aa: CASKKTGGGETQYF; j_gene: TRBJ2-5; d_gene: TRBD1; abundance: -; v_gene: TRBV7-9
CDR3nt: TGTGCCAGCGGGGACAGGGGTCGGAGCACCATATATTTT; CDR3aa: CASGDRGRSTIYF; j_gene: TRBJ1-3; d_gene: TRBD1; abundance: -; v_gene: TRBV7-2
CDR3nt: TGTGCCAGCAGGGGGGACTGGAACACTGAAGCTTTCTTT; CDR3aa: CASRGDWNTEAFF; j_gene: TRBJ1-1; d_gene: -; abundance: -; v_gene: TRBV2
CDR3nt: TGTGCCAGTACTCCACAGGGTAGCGGGGCCAACGTCCTGACTTTC; CDR3aa: CASTPQGSGANVLTF; j_gene: TRBJ2-6; d_gene: -; abundance: -; v_gene: TRBV19
CDR3nt: TGCGCCAGCAGCCAAGGGGCTAGCGGCTACAATGAGCAGTTCTTC; CDR3aa: CASSQGASGYNEQFF; j_gene: TRBJ2-1; d_gene: TRBD2; abundance: -; v_gene: TRBV4-3
CDR3nt: TGTGCCAGCAGCCCCCGGACAGGGGTTTTCCCAGATACGCAGTATTTT; CDR3aa: CASSPRTGVFPDTQYF; j_gene: TRBJ2-3; d_gene: TRBD1; abundance: -; v_gene: TRBV5-4
CDR3nt: TGTGCCAGCAGTTTACCTTCAGATAGCACAGATACGCAGTATTTT; CDR3aa: CASSLPSDSTDTQYF; j_gene: TRBJ2-3; d_gene: -; abundance: -; v_gene: TRBV28
CDR3nt: TGTGCCAGCAGTGAAGTGGGGGGACCAGGCACCGGGGAGCTGTTTTTT; CDR3aa: CASSEVGGPGTGELFF; j_gene: TRBJ2-2; d_gene: -; abundance: -; v_gene: TRBV2
CDR3nt: TGTGCCAGCAGCTTAACGGGTGGGGGACTAGCGTACAATGAGCAGTTCTTC; CDR3aa: CASSLTGGGLAYNEQFF; j_gene: TRBJ2-1; d_gene: TRBD2; abundance: once; v_gene: TRBV7-3
CDR3nt: TGCGCCAGCAGTGATGGAGGGCGTAATGAAAAACTGTTTTTT; CDR3aa: CASSDGGRNEKLFF; j_gene: TRBJ1-4; d_gene: -; abundance: -; v_gene: TRBV10-1
CDR3nt: TGCGCCAGCAGTCCCCGGCTAGCGGCCGGGGATACGCAGTATTTT; CDR3aa: CASSPRLAAGDTQYF; j_gene: TRBJ2-3; d_gene: TRBD2; abundance: -; v_gene: TRBV10-1
CDR3nt: TGTGCCAGCAGATACAGGGGGCTCCATGGCTACACCTTC; CDR3aa: CASRYRGLHGYTF; j_gene: TRBJ1-2; d_gene: TRBD1; abundance: once; v_gene: TRBV2
CDR3nt: TGTGCCAGCAGCGGATACTCTAGCGGACAGAGCTCCTACAATGAGCAGTTCTTC; CDR3aa: CASSGYSSGQSSYNEQFF; j_gene: TRBJ2-1; d_gene: -; abundance: -; v_gene: TRBV11-3
CDR3nt: TGTGCCAGCAGCTTTTTTGACCAGGGGGTTCAAGAGACCCAGTACTTC; CDR3aa: CASSFFDQGVQETQYF; j_gene: TRBJ2-5; d_gene: TRBD1; abundance: -; v_gene: TRBV5-6
CDR3nt: TGTGCCAGCAGCGTAAAAGGGGCGCGGGGCTACACCTTC; CDR3aa: CASSVKGARGYTF; j_gene: TRBJ1-2; d_gene: -; abundance: -; v_gene: TRBV9
CDR3nt: TGTGCCGTAGGACAGGAGGGGTGGCCTGCATTCTTC; CDR3aa: CAVGQEGWPAFF; j_gene: TRBJ2-1; d_gene: -; abundance: -; v_gene: TRBV6-5
CDR3nt: TGTGCCAGCAGCTCAGGGGACCAAGAGACCCAGTACTTC; CDR3aa: CASSSGDQETQYF; j_gene: TRBJ2-5; d_gene: -; abundance: -; v_gene: TRBV28
CDR3nt: TGCGCCAGCAGCCTGGCAGGACTTAGGAACACTGAAGCTTTCTTT; CDR3aa: CASSLAGLRNTEAFF; j_gene: TRBJ1-1; d_gene: -; abundance: -; v_gene: TRBV4-3
CDR3nt: TGTGCCAGCAGCTTGCTAGCGGGAGCGTCAGAGACCCAGTACTTC; CDR3aa: CASSLLAGASETQYF; j_gene: TRBJ2-5; d_gene: TRBD2; abundance: -; v_gene: TRBV11-2
CDR3nt: TGTGCCAGCAGCTTAGGGTTAGCGGGAGGCCTCCAAGAGACCCAGTACTTC; CDR3aa: CASSLGLAGGLQETQYF; j_gene: TRBJ2-5; d_gene: TRBD2; abundance: once; v_gene: TRBV7-6
CDR3nt: TGTGCCAGCAGCTTAGGGTTTGCGGAGCAAGAGACCCAGTACTTC; CDR3aa: CASSLGFAEQETQYF; j_gene: TRBJ2-5; d_gene: -; abundance: -; v_gene: TRBV7-7
CDR3nt: TGTGCCAGCAGTGCCCCAGGACAGGGCGGCTATGGCTACACCTTC; CDR3aa: CASSAPGQGGYGYTF; j_gene: TRBJ1-2; d_gene: TRBD1; abundance: -; v_gene: TRBV2
CDR3nt: TGCGCCAGCAGCCGAAAGCCGGGACAGGGCGTATTGACGAGCAATCAGCCCCAGCATTTT; CDR3aa: CASSRKPGQGVLTSNQPQHF; j_gene: TRBJ1-5; d_gene: TRBD1; abundance: -; v_gene: TRBV4-1